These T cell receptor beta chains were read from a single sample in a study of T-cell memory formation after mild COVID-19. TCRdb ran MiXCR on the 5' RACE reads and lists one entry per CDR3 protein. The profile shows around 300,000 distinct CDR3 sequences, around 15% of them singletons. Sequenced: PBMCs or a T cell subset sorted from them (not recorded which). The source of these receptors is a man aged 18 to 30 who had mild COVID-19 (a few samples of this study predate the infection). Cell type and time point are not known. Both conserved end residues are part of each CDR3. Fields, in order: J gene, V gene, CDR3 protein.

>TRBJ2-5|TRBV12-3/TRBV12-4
CASSFLRWETQYF
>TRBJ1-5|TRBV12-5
CASGLAADGNQPQHF
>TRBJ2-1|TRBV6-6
CASSYSSEQFF
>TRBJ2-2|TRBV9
CASSPGQGGDTGELFF
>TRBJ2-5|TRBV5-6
CASSLSGTAKETQYF
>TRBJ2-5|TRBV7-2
CASSLQQGAKETQYF
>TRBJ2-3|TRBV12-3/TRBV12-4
CASRGQGAIADTQYF
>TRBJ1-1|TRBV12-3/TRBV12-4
CASSHGGYGGNTEAFF
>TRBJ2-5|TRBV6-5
CASRTSSETQYF
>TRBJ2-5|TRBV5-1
CASRGHAQETQYF
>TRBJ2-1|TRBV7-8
CASSADRDREQFF
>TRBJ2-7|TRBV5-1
CASSSPDRVYEQYF
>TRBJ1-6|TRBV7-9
CASSLRGWDNSPLHF
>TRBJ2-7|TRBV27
CASSPGTGSHEQYF
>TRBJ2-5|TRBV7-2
CASTLDRQETQYF
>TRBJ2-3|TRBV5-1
CASSYSGAPTDTQYF